This T cell receptor (beta chain) was sequenced in a study of shared clonotypes between healthy human individuals. Trimming removed 3 bases at V and 6 bases at J, with 15 bases between. CDR1 is MDHEN, CDR2 SYDVKM, per germline. This CDR3 is 14 amino acids long. In unsorted samples, genomic DNA was obtained using roughly 99 million PBMCs. Clones were sequenced by immunoSEQ multiplex PCR, and TCRdb holds only the in-frame ones, with some missing. The data contain about 490,000 clones, around 80% of them singletons. The receptor was derived from a woman aged 40 to 50 in good health. Some clones in this sample may be carry-over from other donors' samples. The sequenced sample consisted of PBMCs. V and J are TRBV28 and TRBJ2-7, with D tentatively TRBD2 (6 bases). The CDR3 loop is CASSFLGSSSEQYF. As DNA, the CDR3 is TGTGCCAGCAGTTTCCTCGGGAGTAGCAGCGAGCAGTACTTC.